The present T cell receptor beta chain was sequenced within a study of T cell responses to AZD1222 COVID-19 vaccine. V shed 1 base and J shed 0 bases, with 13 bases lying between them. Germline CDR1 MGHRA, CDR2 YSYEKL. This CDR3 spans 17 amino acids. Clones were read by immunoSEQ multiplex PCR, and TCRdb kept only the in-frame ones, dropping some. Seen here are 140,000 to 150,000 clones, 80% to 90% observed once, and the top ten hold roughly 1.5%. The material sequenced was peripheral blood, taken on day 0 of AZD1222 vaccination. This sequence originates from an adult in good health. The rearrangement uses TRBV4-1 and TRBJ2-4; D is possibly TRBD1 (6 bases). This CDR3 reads CASSQVGGLLAKNIQYF. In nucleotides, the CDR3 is TGCGCCAGCAGCCAAGTAGGGGGTCTACTAGCCAAAAACATTCAGTACTTC.